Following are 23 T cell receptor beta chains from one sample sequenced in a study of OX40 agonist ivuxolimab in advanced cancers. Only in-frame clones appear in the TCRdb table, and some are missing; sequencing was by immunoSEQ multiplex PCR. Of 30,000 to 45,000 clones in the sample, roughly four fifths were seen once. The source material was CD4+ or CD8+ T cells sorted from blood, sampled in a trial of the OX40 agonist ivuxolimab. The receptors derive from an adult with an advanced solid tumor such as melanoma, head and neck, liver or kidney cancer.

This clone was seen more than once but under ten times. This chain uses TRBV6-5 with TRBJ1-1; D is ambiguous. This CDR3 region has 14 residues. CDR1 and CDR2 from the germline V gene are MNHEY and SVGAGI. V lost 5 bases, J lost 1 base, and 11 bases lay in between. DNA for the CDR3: TGTGCCAGCAGTACCTCGGTAGGGAACACTGAAGCTTTCTTT. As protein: CASSTSVGNTEAFF.

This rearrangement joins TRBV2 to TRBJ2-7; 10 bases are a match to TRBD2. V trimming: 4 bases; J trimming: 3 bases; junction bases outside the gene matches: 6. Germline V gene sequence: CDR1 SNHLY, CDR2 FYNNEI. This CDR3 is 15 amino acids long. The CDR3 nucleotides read TGTGCCAGCAGTGTAGCGGGGGGACAATTCTACGAGCAGTACTTC. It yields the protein CASSVAGGQFYEQYF. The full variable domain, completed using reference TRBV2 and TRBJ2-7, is EPEVTQTPSHQVTQMGQEVILRCVPISNHLYFYWYRQILGQKVEFLVSFYNNEISEKSEIFDDQFSVERPDGSNFTLKIRSTKLEDSAMYFCASSVAGGQFYEQYFGPGTRLTVT.

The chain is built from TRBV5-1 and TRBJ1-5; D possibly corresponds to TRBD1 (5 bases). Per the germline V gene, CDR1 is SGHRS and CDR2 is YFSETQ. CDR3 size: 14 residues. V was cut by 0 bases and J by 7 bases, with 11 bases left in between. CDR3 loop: CASSLEGRGQPQHF. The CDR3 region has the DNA TGCGCCAGCAGCTTGGAGGGAAGGGGCCAGCCCCAGCATTTT.

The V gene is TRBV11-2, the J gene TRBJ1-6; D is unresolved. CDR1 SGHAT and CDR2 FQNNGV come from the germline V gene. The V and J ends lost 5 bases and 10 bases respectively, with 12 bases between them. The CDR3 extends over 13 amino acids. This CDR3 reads CASSLGTRSPLHF. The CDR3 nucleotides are TGTGCCAGCAGCCTGGGTACTCGATCACCCCTCCACTTT. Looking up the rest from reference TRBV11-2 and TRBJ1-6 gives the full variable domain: EAGVAQSPRYKIIEKRQSVAFWCNPISGHATLYWYQQILGQGPKLLIQFQNNGVVDDSQLPKDRFSAERLKGVDSTLKIQPAKLEDSAVYLCASSLGTRSPLHFGNGTRLTVT.

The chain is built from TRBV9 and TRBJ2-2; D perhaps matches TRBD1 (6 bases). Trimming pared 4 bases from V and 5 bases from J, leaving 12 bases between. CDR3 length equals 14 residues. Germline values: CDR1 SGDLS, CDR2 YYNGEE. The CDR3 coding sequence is TGTGCCAGCAGCTCGCGGACAGAGACCGGGGAGCTGTTTTTT. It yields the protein CASSSRTETGELFF.

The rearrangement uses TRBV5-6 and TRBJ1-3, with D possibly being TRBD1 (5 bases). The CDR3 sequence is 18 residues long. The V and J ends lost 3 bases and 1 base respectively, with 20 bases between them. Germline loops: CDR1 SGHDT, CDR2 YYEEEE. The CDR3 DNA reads TGTGCCAGCAGCTCTACCTTGGGCACAGGTGGATCTGGAAACACCATATATTTT. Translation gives CASSSTLGTGGSGNTIYF.

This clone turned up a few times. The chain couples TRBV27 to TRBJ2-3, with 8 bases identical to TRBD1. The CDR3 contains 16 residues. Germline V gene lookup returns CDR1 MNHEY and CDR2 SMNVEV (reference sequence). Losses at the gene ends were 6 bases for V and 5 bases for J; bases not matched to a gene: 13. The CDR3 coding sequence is TGTGCCAGCAGGCGGGCGGGACAGGCGGATATAGATACGCAGTATTTT. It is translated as CASRRAGQADIDTQYF.

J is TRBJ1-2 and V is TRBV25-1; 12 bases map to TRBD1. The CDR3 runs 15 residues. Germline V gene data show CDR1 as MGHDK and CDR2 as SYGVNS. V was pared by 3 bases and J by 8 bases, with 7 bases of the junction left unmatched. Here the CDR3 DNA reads TGTGCCAGCAGTGAGGGGGGACAGGGGGCGGGGGGCTACACCTTC. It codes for CASSEGGQGAGGYTF.

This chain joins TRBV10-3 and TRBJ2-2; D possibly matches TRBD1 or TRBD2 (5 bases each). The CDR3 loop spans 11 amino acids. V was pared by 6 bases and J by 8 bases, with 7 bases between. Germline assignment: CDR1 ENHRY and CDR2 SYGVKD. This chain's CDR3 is CAIRGEGELFF. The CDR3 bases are TGTGCCATCAGGGGGGAAGGGGAGCTGTTTTTT.

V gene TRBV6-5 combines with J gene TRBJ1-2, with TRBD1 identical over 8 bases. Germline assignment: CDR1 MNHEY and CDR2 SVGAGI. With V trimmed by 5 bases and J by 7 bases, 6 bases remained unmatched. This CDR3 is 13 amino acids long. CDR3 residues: CASSDRGASGYTF. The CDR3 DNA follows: TGTGCCAGCAGTGACAGGGGTGCGAGTGGCTACACCTTC.

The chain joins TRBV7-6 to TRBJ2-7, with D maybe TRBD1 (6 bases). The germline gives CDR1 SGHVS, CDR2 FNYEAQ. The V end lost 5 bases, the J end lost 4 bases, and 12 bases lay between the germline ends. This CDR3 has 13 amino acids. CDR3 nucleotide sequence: TGTGCCAGCAGCAGCAACAGGGTTTACGAGCAGTACTTC. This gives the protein CASSSNRVYEQYF.

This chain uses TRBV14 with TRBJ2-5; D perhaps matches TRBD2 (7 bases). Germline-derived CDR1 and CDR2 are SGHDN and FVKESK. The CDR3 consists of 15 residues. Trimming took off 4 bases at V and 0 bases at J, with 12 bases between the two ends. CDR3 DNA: TGTGCCAGCAGCCGCGGGCGGGGGCACCAAGAGACCCAGTACTTC. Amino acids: CASSRGRGHQETQYF.

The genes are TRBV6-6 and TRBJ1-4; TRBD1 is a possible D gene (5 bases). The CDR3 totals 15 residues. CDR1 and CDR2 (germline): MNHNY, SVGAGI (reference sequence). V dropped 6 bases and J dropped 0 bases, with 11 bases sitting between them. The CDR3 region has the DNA TGTGCCAGCAGCTGGGACGCAGCAACTAATGAAAAACTGTTTTTT. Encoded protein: CASSWDAATNEKLFF.

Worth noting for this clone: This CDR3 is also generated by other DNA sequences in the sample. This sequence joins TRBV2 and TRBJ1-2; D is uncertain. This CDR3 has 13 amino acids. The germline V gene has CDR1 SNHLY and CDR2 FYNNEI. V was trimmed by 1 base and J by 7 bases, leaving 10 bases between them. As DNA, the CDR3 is TGTGCCAGCAGTGAAGAGAGCATTGGTGGCTACACCTTC. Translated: CASSEESIGGYTF.

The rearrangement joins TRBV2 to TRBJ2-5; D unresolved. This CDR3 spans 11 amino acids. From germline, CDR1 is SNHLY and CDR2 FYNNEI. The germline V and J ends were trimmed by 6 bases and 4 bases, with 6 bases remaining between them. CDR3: CASSPRETQYF. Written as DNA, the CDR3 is TGTGCCAGCAGCCCGAGAGAGACCCAGTACTTC.

The CDR3 DNA reads as TGTGCCAGCAGTTCTGGGGCCAACGTCCTGACTTTC. Translation: CASSSGANVLTF. V is TRBV6-5 and J is TRBJ2-6; D remains ambiguous. The CDR3 runs 12 residues. V lost 4 bases and J 2 bases, leaving 0 bases between the germline ends. Looked up from germline, CDR1 is MNHEY and CDR2 is SVGAGI.

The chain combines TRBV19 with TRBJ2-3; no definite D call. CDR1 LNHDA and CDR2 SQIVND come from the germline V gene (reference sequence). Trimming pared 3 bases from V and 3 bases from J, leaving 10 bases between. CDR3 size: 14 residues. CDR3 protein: CASSMAASTDTQYF. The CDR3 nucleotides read TGTGCCAGTAGTATGGCAGCGTCTACAGATACGCAGTATTTT.

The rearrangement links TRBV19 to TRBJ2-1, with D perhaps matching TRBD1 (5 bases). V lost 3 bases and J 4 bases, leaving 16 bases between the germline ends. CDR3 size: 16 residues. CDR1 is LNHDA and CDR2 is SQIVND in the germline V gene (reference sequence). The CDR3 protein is CASSIQGTANYNEQFF. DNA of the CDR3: TGTGCCAGTAGTATCCAGGGCACAGCGAATTACAATGAGCAGTTCTTC.

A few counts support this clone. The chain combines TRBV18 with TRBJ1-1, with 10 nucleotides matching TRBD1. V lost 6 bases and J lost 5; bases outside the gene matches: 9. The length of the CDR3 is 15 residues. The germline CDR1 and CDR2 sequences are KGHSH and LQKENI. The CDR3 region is CASSPTRDRGTEAFF. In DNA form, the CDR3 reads TGTGCCAGCTCCCCAACCCGGGACAGGGGAACTGAAGCTTTCTTT.

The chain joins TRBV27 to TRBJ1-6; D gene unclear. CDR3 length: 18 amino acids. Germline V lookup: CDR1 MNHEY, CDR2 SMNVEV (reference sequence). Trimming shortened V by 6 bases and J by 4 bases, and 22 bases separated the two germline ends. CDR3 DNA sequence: TGTGCCAGCAGCCGCCCCCCCCCGGACCAGGAGTATAATTCACCCCTCCACTTT. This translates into CASSRPPPDQEYNSPLHF.

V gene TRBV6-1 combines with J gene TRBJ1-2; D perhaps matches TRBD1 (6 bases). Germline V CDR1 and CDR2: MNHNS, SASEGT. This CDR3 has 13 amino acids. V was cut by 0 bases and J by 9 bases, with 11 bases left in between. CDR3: CASSEAQGLSYTF. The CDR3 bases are TGTGCCAGCAGTGAAGCTCAGGGGTTGAGCTACACCTTC.

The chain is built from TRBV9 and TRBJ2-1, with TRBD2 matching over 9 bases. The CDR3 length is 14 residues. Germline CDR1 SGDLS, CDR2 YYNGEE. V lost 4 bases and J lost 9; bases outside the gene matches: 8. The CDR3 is CASSPLAGHGEQFF. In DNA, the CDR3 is TGTGCCAGCAGCCCCCTAGCGGGACACGGTGAGCAGTTCTTC.

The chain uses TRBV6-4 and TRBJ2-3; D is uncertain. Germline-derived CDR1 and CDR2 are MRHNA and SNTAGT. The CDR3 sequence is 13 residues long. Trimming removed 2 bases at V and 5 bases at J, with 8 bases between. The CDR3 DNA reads TGTGCCAGCAGTGACCAAAGAGGAGATACGCAGTATTTT. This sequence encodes CASSDQRGDTQYF.